Listed here are 13 T cell receptor beta chains from one sample, sequenced in a study of CD8 T cells in ankylosing spondylitis. TCRdb analysed the 5' RACE reads with MiXCR anew, one entry per CDR3 protein. The top ten hold less than 15% of the sample, which has 150,000 or so distinct CDR3 sequences, roughly 10% seen once. Source material: blood, either unsorted or a sorted T cell fraction (not recorded which). The receptors originated from a female donor with ankylosing spondylitis or in good health (not recorded which).

The sample holds many counts of this clonotype. The genes are TRBV5-6 and TRBJ2-3; D might be TRBD1 or TRBD2, each matching 5 bases. The germline V and J ends were trimmed by 4 bases and 5 bases, with 23 bases remaining between them. Per germline, CDR1 SGHDT and CDR2 YYEEEE. CDR3 length equals 17 residues. CDR3 sequence (DNA): TGTGCCAGCAGCCCTAGACGGGACCACCGTTGGGGAGATACGCAGTATTTT. It encodes CASSPRRDHRWGDTQYF.

This clonotype was counted ten times or more. CDR3: CAIGRTGTGDYNEQFF. As DNA, the CDR3 is TGTGCCATCGGAAGAACCGGGACAGGGGATTACAATGAGCAGTTCTTC. The chain carries TRBV10-3 and TRBJ2-1; 10 positions match TRBD1. V was clipped by 8 bases and J by 4 bases; unmatched bases: 11. The CDR3 extends over 16 amino acids. Germline CDR1 reads ENHRY; CDR2 reads SYGVKD.

The V call is TRBV12-3 or TRBV12-4, the J call TRBJ2-5; D gene unclear. Trimming took 6 bases from V and 7 from J, leaving 12 bases between them. There are 12 residues in the CDR3. CDR3 bases: TGTGCCAGCAGCCAATCGGGCAGGACCCAGTACTTC. Encoded protein: CASSQSGRTQYF.

The J gene is TRBJ2-5, the V gene TRBV20-1; 9 bases are a match to TRBD1. From germline, CDR1 is DFQATT and CDR2 SNEGSKA (reference sequence). This CDR3 contains 14 residues. V shed 3 bases, J shed 4 bases, and the junction held 6 bases outside the gene matches. CDR3 residues: CSARDRGVLETQYF. As DNA, the CDR3 is TGCAGTGCTAGGGACAGGGGCGTGTTAGAGACCCAGTACTTC.

The sample holds many counts of this clonotype. The V gene is TRBV6-5, the J gene TRBJ1-1; D uncertain. The CDR3 has 13 amino acids. Germline loops: CDR1 MNHEY, CDR2 SVGAGI. Trimming pared 0 bases from V and 8 bases from J, leaving 10 bases between. The CDR3 DNA is TGTGCCAGCAGTTACTCAGACTCCTCGGAAGCTTTCTTT. Protein: CASSYSDSSEAFF.

The chain uses TRBV5-6 and TRBJ2-1; TRBD1 or TRBD2 may be the D gene (5 bases each). Germline CDR1 is SGHDT and CDR2 is YYEEEE. Trimming cost V 8 bases and J 5 bases, with 14 bases left between them. The CDR3 totals 13 residues. The CDR3 DNA follows: TGTGCCAGGAGCCCGGGGCTCCACAATGAGCAGTTCTTC. Residues: CARSPGLHNEQFF.

This clonotype was counted between two and nine times. This chain uses TRBV29-1 with TRBJ2-7, with D tentatively TRBD1 or TRBD2 (5 bases each). The length of the CDR3 is 14 residues. Deletions cut 4 bases from V and 2 bases from J, with 15 bases between. From germline, CDR1 is SQVTM and CDR2 ANQGSEA. This CDR3 reads CSVARGVVPYEQYF. The DNA of the CDR3 is TGCAGCGTTGCCAGAGGGGTGGTTCCCTACGAGCAGTACTTC.

V gene TRBV30 combines with J gene TRBJ1-1; D remains ambiguous. Trimming left V 6 bases short and J 7 bases short, with 18 bases between. The CDR3 runs to 13 residues. Germline V gene data show CDR1 as GTSNPN and CDR2 as SVGIG (reference sequence). The CDR3 region has the DNA TGTGCCTGCTCCGCAGGCGCCTGGGTTGAAGCTTTCTTT. Encoded protein: CACSAGAWVEAFF.

The table lists this clonotype with a few counts. The chain joins TRBV7-9 to TRBJ2-1; D ambiguous. The CDR3 contains 15 residues. Germline CDR1 and CDR2: SEHNR and FQNEAQ (reference sequence). Trimming shortened V by 1 base and J by 0 bases, and 7 bases separated the two germline ends. The CDR3 protein is CASSLGSRSYNEQFF. As DNA, the CDR3 is TGTGCCAGCAGCTTAGGTTCACGCTCCTACAATGAGCAGTTCTTC.

This clonotype was counted at least ten times. The chain employs TRBV9 and TRBJ2-3, with TRBD1 as a possible D gene (5 bases). Trimming stripped 4 bases from V and 6 bases from J, with 18 bases between. CDR1 SGDLS and CDR2 YYNGEE come from the germline V gene. This CDR3 has 15 amino acids. Written as DNA, the CDR3 is TGTGCCAGCAGCTCCCAGGGTAGGACCGCTGATACGCAGTATTTT. This encodes CASSSQGRTADTQYF.

The chain couples TRBV20-1 to TRBJ2-3, with 9 bases that match TRBD2. The trim removed 4 bases at V and 0 bases at J, leaving 14 bases unmatched. Looked up from germline, CDR1 is DFQATT and CDR2 is SNEGSKA (reference sequence). CDR3 size: 18 residues. CDR3 sequence: CSAKTSGVTLSSTDTQYF. The CDR3 DNA reads TGCAGTGCTAAGACTAGCGGAGTCACCCTTTCTAGCACAGATACGCAGTATTTT.

The chain joins TRBV11-2 to TRBJ2-7; 12 bases are shared with TRBD1. The J segment lost 4 bases and the V segment lost 4 bases, leaving 2 bases of the junction unmatched. Germline CDR1 and CDR2: SGHAT and FQNNGV. There are 14 residues in the CDR3. The chain's CDR3 is CASSWGQGAYEQYF. The CDR3 DNA sequence: TGTGCCAGCAGCTGGGGACAGGGGGCGTACGAGCAGTACTTC. The entire variable domain, with the rest obtained from reference TRBV11-2 and TRBJ2-7, is as follows: EAGVAQSPRYKIIEKRQSVAFWCNPISGHATLYWYQQILGQGPKLLIQFQNNGVVDDSQLPKDRFSAERLKGVDSTLKIQPAKLEDSAVYLCASSWGQGAYEQYFGPGTRLTVT.

This clonotype has only a few counts. The chain uses TRBV18 and TRBJ2-5, with D possibly being TRBD1 (5 bases). The CDR3 has 14 amino acids. With 1 base removed from V and 4 bases from J, the gap between germline ends came to 10 bases. Germline V gene sequence: CDR1 KGHSH, CDR2 LQKENI. The CDR3 DNA sequence: TGTGCCAGCTCACCACGGCAAAGGGGAGAGACCCAGTACTTC. It translates to CASSPRQRGETQYF.